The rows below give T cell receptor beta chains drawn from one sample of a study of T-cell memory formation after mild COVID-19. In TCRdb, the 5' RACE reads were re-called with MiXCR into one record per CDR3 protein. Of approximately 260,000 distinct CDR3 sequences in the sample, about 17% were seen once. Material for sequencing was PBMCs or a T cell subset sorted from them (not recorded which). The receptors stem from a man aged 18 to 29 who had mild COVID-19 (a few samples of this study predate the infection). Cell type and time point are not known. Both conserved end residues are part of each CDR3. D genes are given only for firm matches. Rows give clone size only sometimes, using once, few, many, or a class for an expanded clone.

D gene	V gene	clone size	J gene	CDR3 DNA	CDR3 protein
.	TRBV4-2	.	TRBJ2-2	TGTGCCAGCGGTAGTTCCCCAGCGGAGAACACCGGGGAGCTGTTTTTT	CASGSSPAENTGELFF
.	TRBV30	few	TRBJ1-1	TGTGCCTGGAGTCGCACCGCGAACACTGAAGCTTTCTTT	CAWSRTANTEAFF
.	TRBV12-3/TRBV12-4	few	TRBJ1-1	TGTGCCAGCAGTTATAACGGGGGGCTAATGAACACTGAAGCTTTCTTT	CASSYNGGLMNTEAFF
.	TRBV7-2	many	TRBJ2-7	TGTGCCAGCAGCTCGATATCCTCCGAGCAGTACTTC	CASSSISSEQYF
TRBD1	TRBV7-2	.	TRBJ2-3	TGTGCCAGCAGGGAACCGGGACAGAATACGCAGTATTTT	CASREPGQNTQYF
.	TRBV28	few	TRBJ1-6	TGTGCCAGCAGTTTGACAGTTTCACCCCTCCACTTT	CASSLTVSPLHF
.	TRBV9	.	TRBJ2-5	TGTGCCAGCAGCGTAGCTCCGAATCGAGTGGAGACCCAGTACTTC	CASSVAPNRVETQYF
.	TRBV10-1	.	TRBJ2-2	.	CARWTGMVGPGSCFF
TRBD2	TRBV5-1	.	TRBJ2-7	TGCGCCAGCAGGATAACTAGCGGGGGGTACGAGCAGTACTTC	CASRITSGGYEQYF
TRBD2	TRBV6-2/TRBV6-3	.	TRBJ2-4	TGTGCCAGCAGTTACGATCGGAGCGGGGTAAACATTCAGTACTTC	CASSYDRSGVNIQYF
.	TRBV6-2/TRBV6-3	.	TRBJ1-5	TGTGCCAGCAGTTTGCCTAGGGCAGACAATCAGCCCCAGCATTTT	CASSLPRADNQPQHF
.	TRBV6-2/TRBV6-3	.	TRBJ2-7	TGTGCCAGCAGTCACGGGACGGGCTACGAGCAGTACTTC	CASSHGTGYEQYF
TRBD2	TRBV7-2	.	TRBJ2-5	TGTGCCAGCAGCCCGGGGACTAGCGGGGGTCGGGAGACCCAGTACTTC	CASSPGTSGGRETQYF
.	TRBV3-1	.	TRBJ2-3	TGTGCCAGCAGCCAGCAGCCCACAGATACGCAGTATTTT	CASSQQPTDTQYF
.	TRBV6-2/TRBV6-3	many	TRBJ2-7	TGTGCCAGCAGTCACTCCTACGAGCAGTACTTC	CASSHSYEQYF
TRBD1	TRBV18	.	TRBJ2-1	TGTGCCAGCTCACCAGGGACAGTGTATGATGAGCAGTTCTTC	CASSPGTVYDEQFF
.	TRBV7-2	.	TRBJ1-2	TGTGCCAGCAGCCCACCACGAAGGAATTATGGCTACACCTTC	CASSPPRRNYGYTF
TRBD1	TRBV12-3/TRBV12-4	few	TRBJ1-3	TGTGCCAGCAGTTTCCCGAACAGGGGGCCTGGAAACACCATATATTTT	CASSFPNRGPGNTIYF
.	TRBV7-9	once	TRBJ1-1	TGTGCCAGCAGGACCGATACGAACACTGAAGCTTTCTTT	CASRTDTNTEAFF
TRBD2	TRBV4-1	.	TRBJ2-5	TGCGCCAGCAGCCAAGCGGCCCGACTAGCGGGGGGAGAGACCCAGTACTTC	CASSQAARLAGGETQYF
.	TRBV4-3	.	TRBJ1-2	TGCGCCAGCAGCCAGCACAAGTTAGGTTTCTATGGCTACACCTTC	CASSQHKLGFYGYTF
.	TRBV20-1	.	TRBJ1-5	TGCAGTGCTAGTTTGGGTGGGGGGCGCAATCAGCCCCAGCATTTT	CSASLGGGRNQPQHF
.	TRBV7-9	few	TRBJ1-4	TGTGCCAGCAGCCCCAAAGGCGCAACTAATGAAAAACTGTTTTTT	CASSPKGATNEKLFF
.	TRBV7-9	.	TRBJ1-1	TGTGCCAGCAGCCCTCAGGACACTGAAGCTTTCTTT	CASSPQDTEAFF
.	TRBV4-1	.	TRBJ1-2	TGCGCCAGCAGCCAAATGGGATCGCCTTTAGATGGCTACACCTTC	CASSQMGSPLDGYTF
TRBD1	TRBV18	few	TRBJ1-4	TGTGCCAGCTCACCACGAGGGACAGCTAATGAAAAACTGTTTTTT	CASSPRGTANEKLFF
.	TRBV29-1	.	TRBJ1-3	TGCAGCGTTGCGGCAGGGACTGGAAACACCATATATTTT	CSVAAGTGNTIYF
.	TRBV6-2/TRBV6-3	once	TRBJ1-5	TGTGCCAGCAGTTACTCGATCAGGGCCGGCAATCAGCCCCAGCATTTT	CASSYSIRAGNQPQHF
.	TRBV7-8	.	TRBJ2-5	TGTGCCAGCAGCTTGACAGCAAGAGGAACCCAGTACTTC	CASSLTARGTQYF
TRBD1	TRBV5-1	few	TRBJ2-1	TGCGCCAGCAGCTGGGACAGGGGAAATGAGCAGTTCTTC	CASSWDRGNEQFF
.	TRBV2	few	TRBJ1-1	TGTGCCAGCAGCCAAGTTGGACGAGAGGCTTTCTTT	CASSQVGREAFF
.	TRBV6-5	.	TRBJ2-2	TGTGCCAGCAGTTATGAGGGGAACGGGGAGCTGTTTTTT	CASSYEGNGELFF
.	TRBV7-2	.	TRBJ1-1	TGTGCCAGCAGCTCTACAGGGAATGAAGCTTTCTTT	CASSSTGNEAFF
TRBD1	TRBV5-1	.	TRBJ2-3	TGCGCCAGCAGCTTGGCGTCAGGGGGCCGTTACACAGATACGCAGTATTTT	CASSLASGGRYTDTQYF
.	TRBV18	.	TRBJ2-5	TGTGCCAGCTCACCATATCTGGAGGGCGCAGAGACCCAGTACTTC	CASSPYLEGAETQYF
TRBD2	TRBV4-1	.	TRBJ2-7	TGCGCCAGCAGCCAGCCTACTAGCGGGGGGGGTTCCTACGAGCAGTACTTC	CASSQPTSGGGSYEQYF
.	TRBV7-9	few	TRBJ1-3	TGTGCCAGCAGCCCACCGGGACTGTCCTCTGGAAACACCATATATTTT	CASSPPGLSSGNTIYF
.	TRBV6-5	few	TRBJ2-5	TGTGCCAGCAGCCGCGGCCTAGCAGAGACCCAGTACTTC	CASSRGLAETQYF
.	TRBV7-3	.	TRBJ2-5	TGTGCCAGCAGCCTAGGAGGGCTAGAGACCCAGTACTTC	CASSLGGLETQYF
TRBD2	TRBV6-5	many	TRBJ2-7	TGTGCCAGCGGGTGGCTAGCGGGGGGAAAAAGCTCCTACGAGCAGTACTTC	CASGWLAGGKSSYEQYF
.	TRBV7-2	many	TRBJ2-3	TGTGCCAGCAGCTTAATGTCCGATACGCAGTATTTT	CASSLMSDTQYF